Reported below is one T cell receptor beta chain. Its antigen is unknown. The sample is drawn from a study of blood T cells in healthy people across ages. For the second PCR, which ran for about 6 to 11 cycles, a sample-barcoded 5' primer and a J-beta primer mix were used. Carrying 12 random nucleotides, a template-switch adaptor labeled each individual cDNA molecule. MiXCR was run by TCRdb on the 5' RACE reads, yielding one entry per CDR3 protein. The sample carries more than 500,000 distinct CDR3 sequences, approximately 26% recorded once. Germline CDR1 and CDR2: SQVTM and ANQGSEA. The junction had 8 bases not matched to a gene; V was cut back by 4 bases and J by 2 bases. The CDR3 runs 17 residues. Notes on the study in general: Roughly linearly, TCR beta diversity per million T cells fell as age increased. One million T cells yielded diversity estimates that were considered underestimates.

A further study also used this sample, focusing on T cells of mothers and their children.

This receptor was obtained from a boy aged 2-9 years in good health. The sample consisted of blood. The chain is built from TRBV29-1 and TRBJ2-3, with 14 bases fitting TRBD2. In DNA, the CDR3 is TGCAGCGTTGGGGGACTAGCGGGAGTTTGGTTCACAGATACGCAGTATTTT. Its protein product is CSVGGLAGVWFTDTQYF.